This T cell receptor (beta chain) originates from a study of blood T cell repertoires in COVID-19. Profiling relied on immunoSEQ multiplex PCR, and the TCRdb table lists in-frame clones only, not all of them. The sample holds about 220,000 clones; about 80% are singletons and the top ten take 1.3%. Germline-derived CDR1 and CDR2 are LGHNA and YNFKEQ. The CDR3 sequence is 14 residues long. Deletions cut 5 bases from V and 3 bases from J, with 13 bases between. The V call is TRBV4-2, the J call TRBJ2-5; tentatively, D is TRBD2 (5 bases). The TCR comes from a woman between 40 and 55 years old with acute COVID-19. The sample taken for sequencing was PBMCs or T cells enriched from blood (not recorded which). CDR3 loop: CASSSRGREETQYF. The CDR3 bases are TGTGCCAGCAGCTCCCGGGGAAGGGAAGAGACCCAGTACTTC.